A selection of T cell receptor beta chains follows, all from one sample in a study of control samples from healthy donors and cancer patients. The repertoire was sequenced with immunoSEQ multiplex PCR; TCRdb's copy has only in-frame clones and lacks some. The profile covers more than 95,000 clones, with roughly 85% appearing a single time and over 10% taken by the ten largest. The sequencing input was blood. All receptors come from a woman aged 45-65 years in good health. Each CDR3 is given with its conserved first and last residue. The D gene is left open where the match is weak. Some rows mark clone size as missing; the rest say once, few, many or name a class of expanded clone.

D gene	clone size	V gene	J gene	CDR3 protein	CDR3 DNA
.	few	TRBV19	TRBJ2-2	CASSIAAGAGELFF	TGTGCCAGTAGTATAGCCGCGGGTGCAGGGGAGCTGTTTTTT
.	.	TRBV7-9	TRBJ2-1	CASSLQGSSTNEQFF	TGTGCCAGCAGCTTACAGGGGAGCTCTACGAATGAGCAGTTCTTC
TRBD2	.	TRBV6-2/TRBV6-3	TRBJ2-3	CASSYSAGGTHTQYF	TGTGCCAGCAGTTACTCGGCGGGAGGTACTCATACGCAGTATTTT
.	.	TRBV1	TRBJ2-5	CTSSQDPGGETQYF	TGCACCAGCAGCCAAGATCCGGGAGGCGAGACCCAGTACTTC
.	.	TRBV2	TRBJ1-5	CASSDLQGVESNQPQHF	TGTGCCAGCAGTGATTTACAGGGCGTTGAAAGCAATCAGCCCCAGCATTTT
.	.	TRBV5-4	TRBJ1-2	CASSRTEIYGYTF	TGTGCCAGCAGCCGGACGGAGATCTATGGCTACACCTTC
.	.	TRBV6-6	TRBJ2-2	CASSKMSTGELFF	TGTGCCAGCAGTAAAATGTCCACCGGGGAGCTGTTTTTT
TRBD1	.	TRBV5-6	TRBJ1-2	CASSDGTGGGYTF	TGTGCCAGCAGCGATGGGACAGGCGGCGGCTACACCTTC
.	once	TRBV27	TRBJ2-1	CASSSGRANEQFF	TGTGCCAGCAGTTCCGGACGGGCCAATGAGCAGTTCTTC
TRBD1	.	TRBV7-2	TRBJ2-7	CASSLRQGQGPGEQYF	TGTGCCAGCAGCTTACGCCAAGGACAGGGACCCGGCGAGCAGTACTTC
.	.	TRBV5-1	TRBJ1-4	CASSFDTSSTNEKLFF	TGCGCCAGCAGCTTCGACACTTCATCAACTAATGAAAAACTGTTTTTT
TRBD1	.	TRBV7-3	TRBJ2-1	CASSYRGPGQGSYNEQFF	TGTGCCAGCAGCTACAGGGGGCCGGGACAGGGGTCTTACAATGAGCAGTTCTTC
.	.	TRBV3-1/TRBV3-2	TRBJ2-2	CASSQVISTGELFF	TGTGCCAGCAGCCAAGTGATCAGCACCGGGGAGCTGTTTTTT
.	.	TRBV7-2	TRBJ2-5	CASSLRVGRLKETQYF	TGTGCCAGCAGCTTAAGGGTCGGCAGATTAAAAGAGACCCAGTACTTC
TRBD1	.	TRBV6-2/TRBV6-3	TRBJ1-5	CASSDGQGIPNQPQHF	TGTGCCAGCAGTGACGGACAGGGTATTCCGAATCAGCCCCAGCATTTT
.	once	TRBV7-3	TRBJ2-2	CASSLVLGSNTGELFF	TGTGCCAGCAGCTTAGTCTTAGGATCGAACACCGGGGAGCTGTTTTTT
.	.	TRBV5-8	TRBJ2-5	CASSSEAETQYF	TGTGCCAGCAGCTCCGAGGCTGAGACCCAGTACTTC
.	.	TRBV6-5	TRBJ1-1	CASSYMGRGTEAFF	TGTGCCAGCAGTTACATGGGGCGTGGTACTGAAGCTTTCTTT
.	few	TRBV7-2	TRBJ1-5	CASSRIANQPQHF	TGTGCCAGCAGCCGAATTGCAAATCAGCCCCAGCATTTT
.	.	TRBV5-5	TRBJ2-7	CASSLDVAGYYEQYF	TGTGCCAGCAGCTTGGACGTTGCAGGGTACTACGAGCAGTACTTC
TRBD1	few	TRBV7-9	TRBJ2-7	CASSFIQGAGEQYF	TGTGCCAGCAGCTTTATACAGGGGGCTGGGGAGCAGTACTTC
TRBD1	.	TRBV5-1	TRBJ2-1	CASSVTGQAVLRYNEQFF	TGCGCCAGCAGCGTGACAGGGCAGGCCGTCCTCCGCTACAATGAGCAGTTCTTC
TRBD2	.	TRBV19	TRBJ2-3	CASGRAGTDTQYF	TGTGCCAGCGGGAGGGCCGGGACAGATACGCAGTATTTT
.	.	TRBV9	TRBJ1-1	CASSQTGLGENTEAFF	TGTGCCAGCAGCCAGACTGGGCTAGGGGAAAACACTGAAGCTTTCTTT
.	.	TRBV3-1/TRBV3-2	TRBJ1-3	CASRSTGNTIYF	TGTGCCAGCAGATCTACTGGAAACACCATATATTTT
.	.	TRBV28	TRBJ1-2	CASRDPYGGYTF	TGTGCCAGCAGGGATCCATACGGCGGCTACACCTTC
TRBD2	.	TRBV6-5	TRBJ2-1	CASTLADSYNEQFF	TGTGCCAGCACACTAGCGGACTCCTACAATGAGCAGTTCTTC
.	medium-sized	TRBV12-5	TRBJ2-7	CASGFPGTEDYEQYF	TGTGCTAGTGGTTTCCCAGGGACGGAAGACTACGAGCAGTACTTC
.	.	TRBV19	TRBJ2-2	CASGEVNTGELFF	TGTGCCAGTGGGGAAGTTAACACCGGGGAGCTGTTTTTT
.	once	TRBV2	TRBJ2-7	CASSGFEQYF	TGTGCCAGCAGTGGTTTTGAGCAGTACTTC
.	few	TRBV10-3	TRBJ2-7	CAISDRENEQYF	TGTGCCATCAGTGACCGGGAAAACGAGCAGTACTTC
.	.	TRBV7-9	TRBJ1-5	CASSSSGGSMPQHF	TGTGCCAGCAGCTCCTCCGGGGGCTCAATGCCCCAGCATTTT
TRBD1	few	TRBV19	TRBJ1-6	CASSMASGGAESPLHF	TGTGCCAGTAGTATGGCCTCAGGGGGCGCAGAATCACCCCTCCACTTT
.	.	TRBV6-5	TRBJ2-5	CASSRTVQETQYF	TGTGCCAGCAGCCGGACAGTCCAAGAGACCCAGTACTTC
.	once	TRBV29-1	TRBJ2-5	CSVGEKTQYF	TGCAGCGTTGGGGAAAAGACCCAGTACTTC
.	.	TRBV7-2	TRBJ2-3	CASSLEGTYSTDTQYF	TGTGCCAGCAGCTTAGAGGGGACTTACAGCACAGATACGCAGTATTTT
TRBD1	once	TRBV18	TRBJ1-3	CASSQRTGQISGNTIYF	TGTGCCAGCTCACAACGGACAGGACAAATCTCTGGAAACACCATATATTTT
.	.	TRBV29-1	TRBJ1-2	CSGDMPPNYGYTF	TGCAGCGGGGACATGCCACCTAACTATGGCTACACCTTC
.	.	TRBV7-2	TRBJ2-7	CASSSRALGSYEQYF	TGTGCCAGCAGCTCCAGGGCTTTGGGTTCCTACGAGCAGTACTTC
.	.	TRBV7-2	TRBJ1-2	CASSLARTDVGGYTF	TGTGCCAGCAGCTTAGCGAGGACGGACGTTGGAGGCTACACCTTC
.	.	TRBV7-8	TRBJ2-1	CASRLVGGTYNEQFF	TGTGCCAGCAGGCTTGTGGGCGGTACCTACAATGAGCAGTTCTTC
TRBD1	few	TRBV30	TRBJ1-4	CAWRTGDNEKLFF	TGTGCCTGGAGGACAGGGGATAATGAAAAACTGTTTTTT
.	.	TRBV5-1	TRBJ1-4	CASSLGGMANEKLFF	TGCGCCAGCAGCTTGGGAGGAATGGCTAATGAAAAACTGTTTTTT
TRBD2	.	TRBV9	TRBJ2-3	CASSALPLARGDTQYF	TGTGCCAGCAGCGCCCTCCCACTAGCGCGGGGGGATACGCAGTATTTT
TRBD1	.	TRBV28	TRBJ1-4	CASRQIPGQEVEKLFF	TGTGCCAGCAGACAAATCCCGGGACAGGAGGTAGAAAAACTGTTTTTT
TRBD2	.	TRBV20-1	TRBJ2-1	CSASSLATSYNEQFF	TGCAGTGCTAGTTCACTAGCGACATCCTACAATGAGCAGTTCTTC
TRBD1	.	TRBV25-1	TRBJ1-1	CASSEWDSTEAFF	TGTGCCAGCAGTGAATGGGACAGTACTGAAGCTTTCTTT
.	.	TRBV14	TRBJ1-5	CASSLSPGALSNQPQHF	TGTGCCAGCAGCTTAAGCCCAGGGGCGCTTAGCAATCAGCCCCAGCATTTT
.	.	TRBV28	TRBJ2-5	CASTQLGRGVAEETQYF	TGTGCCAGCACCCAACTGGGCCGTGGGGTCGCGGAGGAGACCCAGTACTTC
.	.	TRBV6-1	TRBJ1-4	CASSEISYEKLFF	TGTGCCAGCAGTGAGATTTCGTATGAAAAACTGTTTTTT
.	.	TRBV19	TRBJ1-4	CASSIGQGKGEKLFF	TGTGCCAGTAGTATCGGGCAGGGAAAAGGGGAAAAACTGTTTTTT
.	.	TRBV4-1	TRBJ1-1	CASRGTLKNTEAFF	TGCGCCAGCAGAGGAACCCTAAAGAACACTGAAGCTTTCTTT